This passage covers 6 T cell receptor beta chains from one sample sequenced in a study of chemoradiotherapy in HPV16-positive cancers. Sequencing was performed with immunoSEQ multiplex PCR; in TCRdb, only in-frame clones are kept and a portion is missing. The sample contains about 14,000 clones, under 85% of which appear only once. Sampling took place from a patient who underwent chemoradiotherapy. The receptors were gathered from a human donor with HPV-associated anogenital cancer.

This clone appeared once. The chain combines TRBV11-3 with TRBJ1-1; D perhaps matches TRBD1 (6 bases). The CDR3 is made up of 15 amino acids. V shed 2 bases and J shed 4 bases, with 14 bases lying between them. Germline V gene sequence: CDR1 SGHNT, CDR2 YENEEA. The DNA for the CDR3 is TGTGCCAGCAGCTTACAGGGGAGAAGGAGCACTGAAGCTTTCTTT. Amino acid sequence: CASSLQGRRSTEAFF.

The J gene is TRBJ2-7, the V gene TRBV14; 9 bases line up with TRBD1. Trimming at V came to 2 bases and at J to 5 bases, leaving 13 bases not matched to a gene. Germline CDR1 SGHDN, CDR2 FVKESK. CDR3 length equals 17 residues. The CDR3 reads CASSQFQGKGQGNEQYF. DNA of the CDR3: TGTGCCAGCAGCCAATTTCAAGGAAAGGGACAGGGAAACGAGCAGTACTTC.

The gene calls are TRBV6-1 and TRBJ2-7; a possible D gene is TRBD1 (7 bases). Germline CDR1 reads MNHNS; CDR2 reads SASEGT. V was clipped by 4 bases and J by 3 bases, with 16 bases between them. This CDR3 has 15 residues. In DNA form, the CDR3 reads TGTGCCAGCAGTGTTGCGGGACAGATAAACTACGAGCAGTACTTC. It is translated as CASSVAGQINYEQYF.

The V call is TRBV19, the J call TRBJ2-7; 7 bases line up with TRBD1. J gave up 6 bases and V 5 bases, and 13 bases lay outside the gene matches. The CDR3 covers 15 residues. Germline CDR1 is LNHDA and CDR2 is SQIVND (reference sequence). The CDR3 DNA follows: TGTGCCAGTAGTCTGCCACAGGGGAGTCCTGGCGAGCAGTACTTC. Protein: CASSLPQGSPGEQYF.

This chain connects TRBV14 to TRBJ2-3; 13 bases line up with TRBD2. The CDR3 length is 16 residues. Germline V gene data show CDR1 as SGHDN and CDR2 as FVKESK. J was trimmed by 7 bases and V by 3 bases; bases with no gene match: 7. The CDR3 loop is CASSQGLAGPGNTQYF. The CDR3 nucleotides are TGTGCCAGCAGCCAGGGACTAGCGGGGCCCGGGAATACGCAGTATTTT.

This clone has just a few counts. The CDR3 coding sequence is TGTGCCAGCTCACCACTACCGGGCCCGCGACCAAGTGAGCAGTTCTTC. It specifies CASSPLPGPRPSEQFF. This sequence joins TRBV18 and TRBJ2-1; D is uncertain. The CDR3 is 16 amino acids. V was pared by 1 base and J by 9 bases, with 19 bases between. CDR1 KGHSH and CDR2 LQKENI come from the germline V gene.